This TCR beta chain was sequenced for a study of blood T cell repertoires in COVID-19. Background on the study: Some COVID-19 samples were acute and others convalescent; all came from the United States, Italy and Spain. T cells, B-cell-depleted T cells, or PBMCs supplied cDNA or gDNA.

From germline, CDR1 is SGHDT and CDR2 YYEEEE. V lost 0 bases to trimming and J lost 1 base, with 16 bases between them. This CDR3 is 17 amino acids long. Under the authors' procedure: Estimates of nucleated cell counts were drawn from the amplification of reference gene primers. The method was immunoSEQ multiplex PCR; TCRdb's version includes in-frame clones alone and lacks a portion of them. V and J calls and clone size are given by that table; D and trimming were obtained from the DNA. The repertoire includes 150,000 to 200,000 clones, about 75% of them detected once, and 26% sits in the top ten. The source material was peripheral blood. The chain has TRBV5-6 and TRBJ1-1; D call uncertain. This TCR was recovered from a woman aged 70-85 years with acute or convalescent COVID-19. The CDR3 DNA follows: TGTGCCAGCAGCTTGGCAGTGCGGGTCTTTTCGAACACTGAAGCTTTCTTT. Translated, it gives CASSLAVRVFSNTEAFF.